This record covers a single T cell receptor beta chain. Its antigen is unidentified. Germline V gene data show CDR1 as SGHTA and CDR2 as FQGNSA. V dropped 5 bases and J dropped 0; count of bases not matched to a gene: 8. The CDR3 is made up of 16 amino acids. The data belong to a study of T-cell reconstitution after alpha-beta-depleted transplantation in children. General study results and limits: A year had passed since transplant, and T-cell counts and diversity by then came mostly from newly produced T cells.

The authors prepared the TCRbeta library with unique molecular identifiers. MiXCR, run by TCRdb on the PCR reads, gives a single entry per CDR3 protein. The sample yields 540,000 or so distinct CDR3 sequences, 20% to 25% seen once. The input for sequencing was PBMCs, mostly from graft donor cells, taken 360 days after TCRalphabeta/CD19-depleted stem cell transplant. The receptor was derived from a boy less than two years old who had a stem cell transplant for acute myeloid leukemia, so the T cells may come from the graft donor. This chain connects TRBV7-2 to TRBJ2-3; TRBD2 agrees at 7 bases. As DNA, the CDR3 is TGTGCCAGCAGCCCCTTCCTAGCGGTTAGCACAGATACGCAGTATTTT. This gives the protein CASSPFLAVSTDTQYF.